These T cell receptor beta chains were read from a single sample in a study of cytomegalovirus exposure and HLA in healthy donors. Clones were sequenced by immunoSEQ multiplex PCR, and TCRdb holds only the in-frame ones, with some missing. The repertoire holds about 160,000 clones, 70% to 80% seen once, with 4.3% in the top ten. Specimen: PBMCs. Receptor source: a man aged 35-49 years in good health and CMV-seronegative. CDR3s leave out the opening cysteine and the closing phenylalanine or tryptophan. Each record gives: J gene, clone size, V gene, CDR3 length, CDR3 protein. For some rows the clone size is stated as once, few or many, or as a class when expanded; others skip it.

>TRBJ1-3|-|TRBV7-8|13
ASSFRQGSGNTIY
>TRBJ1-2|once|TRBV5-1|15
ASTLSGGGGWVYGYT
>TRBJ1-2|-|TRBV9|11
ASSVSGDYGYT
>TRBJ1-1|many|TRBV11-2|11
ASSSELYTEAF
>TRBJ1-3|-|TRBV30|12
AWSVPGAGNTIY
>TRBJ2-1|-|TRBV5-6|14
ASSGADRGWSNEQF
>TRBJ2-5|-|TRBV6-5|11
ASSSGVHETQY
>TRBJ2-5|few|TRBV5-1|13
ASRETGRYQETQY
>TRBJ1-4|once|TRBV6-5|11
ASSYRWGGELF
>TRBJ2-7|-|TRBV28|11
ASSPGDLGEQY
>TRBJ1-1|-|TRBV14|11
ASTLMTGSEAF
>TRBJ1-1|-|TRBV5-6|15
ASSLGGTAWGSTEAF
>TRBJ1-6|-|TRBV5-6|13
ASKTGTPYNSPLH
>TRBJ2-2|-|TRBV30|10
AWRGVPGELF
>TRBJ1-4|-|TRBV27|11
ASRGQGREKLF
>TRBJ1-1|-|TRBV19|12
ASSPLRGDTEAF
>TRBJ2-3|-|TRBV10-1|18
ASSRLAGDKRGKSTDTQY
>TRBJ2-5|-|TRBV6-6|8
ASRSETQY
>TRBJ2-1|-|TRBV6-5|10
ASSSFGNEQF
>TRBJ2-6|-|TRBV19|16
ASLGDGDITAGANVLT
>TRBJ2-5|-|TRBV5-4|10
ASSLNGETQY
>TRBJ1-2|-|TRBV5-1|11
ASSLDRTYGYT
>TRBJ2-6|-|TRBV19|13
ASSIDGSGANVLT
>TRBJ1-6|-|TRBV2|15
ASSEEIWSSYNSPLH
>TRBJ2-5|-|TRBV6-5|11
ASSYRGRETQY
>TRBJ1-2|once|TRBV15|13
ATSRVQGGNYGYT
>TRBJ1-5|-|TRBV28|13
ATTGTGAHHQPQH
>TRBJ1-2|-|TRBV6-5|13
ASQIHNRANYGYT
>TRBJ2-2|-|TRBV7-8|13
ASSLEWGATGELF
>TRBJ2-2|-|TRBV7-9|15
ASSPVAQRMNTGELF
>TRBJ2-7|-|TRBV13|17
ASSYDGNPSRGGSYEQY
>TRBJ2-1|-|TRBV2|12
ASSNADFYNEQF
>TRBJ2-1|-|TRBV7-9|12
ASTPRGAGDEQF
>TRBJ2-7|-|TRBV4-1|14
ASSHKGGQGLREQY
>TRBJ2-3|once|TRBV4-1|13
ASSLLEPSTDTQY
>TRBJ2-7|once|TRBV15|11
ATRAWGGIEQY
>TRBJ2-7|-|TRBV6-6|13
ASSRGWGDGEEQY
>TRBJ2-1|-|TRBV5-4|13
ASSDAHGGQNEQF
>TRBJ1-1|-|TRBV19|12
ASSIGTGFTEAF
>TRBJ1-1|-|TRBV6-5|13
ASRKTGAMNTEAF
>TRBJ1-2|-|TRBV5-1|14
ASSGETEIINYGYT
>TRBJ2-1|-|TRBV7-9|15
ASSDRISESHRDEQF
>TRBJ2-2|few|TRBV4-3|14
ASSQEVQGLAGELF
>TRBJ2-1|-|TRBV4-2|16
ASSQEPLTSGSYNEQF
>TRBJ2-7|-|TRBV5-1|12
ASSLATGGYEQY
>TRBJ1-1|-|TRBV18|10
ASSGANTEAF
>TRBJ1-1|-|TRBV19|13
ASSMRATGAAEAF